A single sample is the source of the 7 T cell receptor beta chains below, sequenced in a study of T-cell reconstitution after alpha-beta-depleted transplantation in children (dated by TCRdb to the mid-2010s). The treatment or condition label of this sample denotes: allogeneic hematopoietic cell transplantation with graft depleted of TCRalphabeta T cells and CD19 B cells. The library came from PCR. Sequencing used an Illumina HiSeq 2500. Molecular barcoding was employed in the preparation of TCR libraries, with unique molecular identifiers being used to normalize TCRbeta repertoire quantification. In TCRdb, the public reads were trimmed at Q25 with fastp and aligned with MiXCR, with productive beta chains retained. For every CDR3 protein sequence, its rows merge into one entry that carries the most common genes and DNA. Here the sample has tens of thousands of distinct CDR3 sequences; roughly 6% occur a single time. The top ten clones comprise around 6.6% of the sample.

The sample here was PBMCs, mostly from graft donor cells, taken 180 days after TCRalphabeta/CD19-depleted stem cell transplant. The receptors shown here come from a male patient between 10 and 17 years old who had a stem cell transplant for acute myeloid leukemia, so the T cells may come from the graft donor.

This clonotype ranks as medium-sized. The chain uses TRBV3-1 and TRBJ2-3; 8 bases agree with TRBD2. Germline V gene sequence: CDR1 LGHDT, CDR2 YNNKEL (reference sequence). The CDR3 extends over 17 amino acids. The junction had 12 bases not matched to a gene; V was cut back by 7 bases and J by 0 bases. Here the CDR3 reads CASTGGRPLLSTDTQYF. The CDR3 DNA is TGTGCCAGCACCGGCGGGAGGCCGCTGCTGAGCACAGATACGCAGTATTTT.

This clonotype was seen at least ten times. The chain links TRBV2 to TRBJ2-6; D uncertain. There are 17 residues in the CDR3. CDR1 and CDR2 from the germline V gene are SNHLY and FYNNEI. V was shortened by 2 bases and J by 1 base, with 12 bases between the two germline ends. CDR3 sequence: CASSELLGKSGANVLTF. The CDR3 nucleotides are TGTGCCAGCAGTGAATTACTGGGAAAGTCTGGGGCCAACGTCCTGACTTTC.

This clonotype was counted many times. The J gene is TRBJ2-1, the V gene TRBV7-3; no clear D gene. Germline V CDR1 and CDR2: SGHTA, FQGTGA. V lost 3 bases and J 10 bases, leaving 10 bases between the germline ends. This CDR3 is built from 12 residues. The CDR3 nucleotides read TGTGCCAGCAGCTTCCAGACTGGCGAGCAGTTCTTC. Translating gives CASSFQTGEQFF.

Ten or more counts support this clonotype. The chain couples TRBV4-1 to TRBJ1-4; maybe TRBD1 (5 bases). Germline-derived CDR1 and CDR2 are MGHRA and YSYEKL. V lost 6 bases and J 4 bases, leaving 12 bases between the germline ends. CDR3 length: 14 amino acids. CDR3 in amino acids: CASRPGPINEKLFF. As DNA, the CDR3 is TGCGCCAGCAGGCCGGGACCGATTAATGAAAAACTGTTTTTT.

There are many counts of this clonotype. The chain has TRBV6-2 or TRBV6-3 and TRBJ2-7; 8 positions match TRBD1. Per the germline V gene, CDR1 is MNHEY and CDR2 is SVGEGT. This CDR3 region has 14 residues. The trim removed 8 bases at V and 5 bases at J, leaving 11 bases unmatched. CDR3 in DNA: TGTGCCAGCTCTCGGCAGGGGGCGACTCACGAGCAGTACTTC. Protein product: CASSRQGATHEQYF.

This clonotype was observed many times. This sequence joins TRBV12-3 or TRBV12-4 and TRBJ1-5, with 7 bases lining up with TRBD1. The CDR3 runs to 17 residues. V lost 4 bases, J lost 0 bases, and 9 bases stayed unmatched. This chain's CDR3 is CASSSAGQARSNQPQHF. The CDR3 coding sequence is TGTGCCAGCAGTTCTGCTGGACAGGCCCGTAGCAATCAGCCCCAGCATTTT.

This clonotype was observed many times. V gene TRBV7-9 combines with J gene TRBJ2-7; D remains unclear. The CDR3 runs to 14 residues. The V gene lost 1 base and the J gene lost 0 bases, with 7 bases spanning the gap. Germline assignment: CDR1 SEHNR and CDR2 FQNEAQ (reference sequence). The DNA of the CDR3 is TGTGCCAGCAGCTTAGAGCGTAGCTCCTACGAGCAGTACTTC. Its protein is CASSLERSSYEQYF.